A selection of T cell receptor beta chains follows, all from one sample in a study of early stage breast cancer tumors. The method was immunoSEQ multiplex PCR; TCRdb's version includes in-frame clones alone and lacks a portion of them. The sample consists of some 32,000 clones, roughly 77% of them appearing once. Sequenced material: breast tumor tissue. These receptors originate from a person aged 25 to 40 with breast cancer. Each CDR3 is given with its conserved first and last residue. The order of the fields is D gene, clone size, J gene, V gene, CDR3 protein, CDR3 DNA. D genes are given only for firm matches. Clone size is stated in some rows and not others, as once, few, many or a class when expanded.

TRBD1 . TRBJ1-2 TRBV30 CAWNPGQPNYGYTF TGTGCCTGGAACCCGGGACAGCCTAACTATGGCTACACCTTC
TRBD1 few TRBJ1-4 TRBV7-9 CASSLGQGNEKLFF TGTGCCAGCAGCTTGGGACAGGGGAACGAAAAACTGTTTTTT
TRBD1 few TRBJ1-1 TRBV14 CASSQVYRGGTEAFF TGTGCCAGCAGCCAAGTATACAGGGGAGGCACTGAAGCTTTCTTT
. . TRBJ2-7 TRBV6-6 CASSPHREQYF TGTGCCAGCAGCCCCCATCGTGAGCAGTACTTC
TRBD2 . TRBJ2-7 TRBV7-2 CASSRRLAGAPAEFYEQYF TGTGCCAGCAGCCGACGACTAGCGGGAGCCCCAGCCGAATTTTACGAGCAGTACTTC
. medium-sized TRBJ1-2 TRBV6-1 CASSGRGGSYGYTF TGTGCCAGCAGTGGGAGAGGGGGTTCCTATGGCTACACCTTC
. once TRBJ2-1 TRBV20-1 CSARDRDEQFF TGCAGTGCTAGAGATCGTGATGAGCAGTTCTTC
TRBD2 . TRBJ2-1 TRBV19 CASSIDLSSGIYNEQFF TGTGCCAGTAGTATAGATCTCTCAAGCGGGATCTACAATGAGCAGTTCTTC
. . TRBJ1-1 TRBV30 CAWSRFVQGTEAFF TGTGCCTGGAGTAGGTTCGTACAGGGAACTGAAGCTTTCTTT
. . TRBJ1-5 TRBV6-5 CASSPDLGIQPQHF TGTGCCAGCAGCCCCGATTTAGGGATTCAGCCCCAGCATTTT
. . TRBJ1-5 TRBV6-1 CASSELGGKKPQHF TGTGCCAGCAGTGAACTTGGTGGTAAAAAGCCCCAGCATTTT
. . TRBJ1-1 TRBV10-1 CASSPSGGAEAFF TGCGCCAGCAGTCCAAGCGGGGGAGCTGAAGCTTTCTTT
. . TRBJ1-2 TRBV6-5 CASSSQGGSHGYTF TGTGCCAGCAGTTCACAGGGAGGAAGCCATGGCTACACCTTC
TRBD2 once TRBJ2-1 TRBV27 CASSNNRALAGSGQFF TGTGCCAGCAGTAACAACAGGGCCCTAGCGGGAAGTGGGCAGTTCTTC
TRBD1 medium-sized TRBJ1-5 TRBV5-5 CASSPGTGGNQPQHF TGTGCCAGCAGCCCCGGGACAGGGGGAAATCAGCCCCAGCATTTT
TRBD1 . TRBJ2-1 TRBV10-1 CASSRTGGWDEQFF TGCGCCAGCAGCCGGACAGGGGGATGGGATGAGCAGTTCTTC
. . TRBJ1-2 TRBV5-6 CASSWGLGGFNYGYTF TGTGCCAGCAGCTGGGGTTTAGGAGGATTTAACTATGGCTACACCTTC
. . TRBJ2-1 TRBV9 CASSVGQITYNEQFF TGTGCCAGCAGCGTCGGACAGATAACATACAATGAGCAGTTCTTC
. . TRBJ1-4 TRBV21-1 CASSVRQKATNEKLFF TGTGCCAGCAGCGTTCGACAGAAAGCAACTAATGAAAAACTGTTTTTT
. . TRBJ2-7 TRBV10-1 CASKGNSGYEQYF TGCGCCAGCAAAGGAAACAGTGGCTACGAGCAGTACTTC
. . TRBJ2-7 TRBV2 CARENPLSYEQYF TGTGCCAGGGAGAACCCCCTCTCCTACGAGCAGTACTTC
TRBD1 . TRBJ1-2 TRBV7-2 CASSLGGQGYGYTF TGTGCCAGCAGCTTAGGGGGACAGGGGTATGGCTACACCTTC
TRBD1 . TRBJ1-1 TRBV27 CASSSGGSLPEAFF TGTGCCAGCAGCTCAGGGGGGTCGCTCCCTGAAGCTTTCTTT
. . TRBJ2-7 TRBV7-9 CASSLDISHEQYF TGTGCCAGCAGCTTAGACATATCCCACGAGCAGTACTTC
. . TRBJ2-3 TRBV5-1 CASSQPLGRVFSTDTQYF TGCGCCAGCAGCCAACCCCTGGGCAGGGTCTTTAGCACAGATACGCAGTATTTT